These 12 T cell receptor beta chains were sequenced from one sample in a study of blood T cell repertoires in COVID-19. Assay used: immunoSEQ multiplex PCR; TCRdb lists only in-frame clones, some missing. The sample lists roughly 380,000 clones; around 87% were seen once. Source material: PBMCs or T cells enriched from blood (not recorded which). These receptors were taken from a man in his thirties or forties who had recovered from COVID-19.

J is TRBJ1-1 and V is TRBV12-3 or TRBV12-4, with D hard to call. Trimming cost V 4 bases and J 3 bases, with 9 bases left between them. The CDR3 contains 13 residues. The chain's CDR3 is CASSWAFDTEAFF. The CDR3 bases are TGTGCCAGCAGTTGGGCGTTTGACACTGAAGCTTTCTTT.

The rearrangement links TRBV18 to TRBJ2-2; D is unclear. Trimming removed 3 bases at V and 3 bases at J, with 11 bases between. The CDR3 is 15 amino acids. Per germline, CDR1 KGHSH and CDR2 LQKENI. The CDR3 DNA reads TGTGCCAGCTCACCCACCAGGTCTTACACCGGGGAGCTGTTTTTT. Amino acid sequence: CASSPTRSYTGELFF. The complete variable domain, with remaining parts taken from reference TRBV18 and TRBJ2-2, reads NAGVMQNPRHLVRRRGQEARLRCSPMKGHSHVYWYRQLPEEGLKFMVYLQKENIIDESGMPKERFSAEFPKEGPSILRIQQVVRGDSAAYFCASSPTRSYTGELFFGEGSRLTVL.

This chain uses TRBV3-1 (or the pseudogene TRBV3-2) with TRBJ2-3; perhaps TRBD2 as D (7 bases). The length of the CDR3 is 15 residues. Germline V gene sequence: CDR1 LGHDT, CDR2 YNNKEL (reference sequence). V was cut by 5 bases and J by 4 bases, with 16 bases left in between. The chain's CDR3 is CASSSRGGAADTQYF. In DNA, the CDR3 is TGTGCCAGCAGCTCTAGAGGGGGGGCTGCAGATACGCAGTATTTT.

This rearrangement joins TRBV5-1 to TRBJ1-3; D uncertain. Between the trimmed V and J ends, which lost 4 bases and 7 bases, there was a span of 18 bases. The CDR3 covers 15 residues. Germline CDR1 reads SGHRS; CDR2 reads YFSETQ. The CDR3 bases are TGCGCCAGCAGCCTTGGAAGCACCAACGGGAACACCATATATTTT. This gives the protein CASSLGSTNGNTIYF.

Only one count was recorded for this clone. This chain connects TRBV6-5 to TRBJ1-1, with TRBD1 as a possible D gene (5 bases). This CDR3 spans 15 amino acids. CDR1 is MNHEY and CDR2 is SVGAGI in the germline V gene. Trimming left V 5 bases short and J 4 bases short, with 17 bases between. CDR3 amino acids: CASSPSGGRGTEAFF. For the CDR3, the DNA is TGTGCCAGCAGTCCCTCGGGGGGGAGAGGCACTGAAGCTTTCTTT.

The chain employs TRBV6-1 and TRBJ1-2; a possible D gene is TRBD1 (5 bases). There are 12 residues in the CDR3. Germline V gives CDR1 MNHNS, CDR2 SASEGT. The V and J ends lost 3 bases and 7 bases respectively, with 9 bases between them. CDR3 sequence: CASSDRARGYTF. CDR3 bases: TGTGCCAGCAGTGACAGGGCCCGTGGCTACACCTTC.

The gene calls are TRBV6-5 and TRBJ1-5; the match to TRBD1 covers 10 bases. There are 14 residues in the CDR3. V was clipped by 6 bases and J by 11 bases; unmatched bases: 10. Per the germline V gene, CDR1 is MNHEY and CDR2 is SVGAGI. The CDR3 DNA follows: TGTGCCAGCAGGTCGGGACAGGGGATAGGGGCCCAGCATTTT. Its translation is CASRSGQGIGAQHF.

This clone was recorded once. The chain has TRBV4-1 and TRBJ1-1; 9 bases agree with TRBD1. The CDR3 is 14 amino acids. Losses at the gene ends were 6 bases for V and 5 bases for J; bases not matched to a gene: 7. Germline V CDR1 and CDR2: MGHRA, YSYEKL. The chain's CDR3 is CASRTQGAQTEAFF. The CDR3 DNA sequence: TGCGCCAGCAGGACACAGGGGGCCCAGACTGAAGCTTTCTTT.

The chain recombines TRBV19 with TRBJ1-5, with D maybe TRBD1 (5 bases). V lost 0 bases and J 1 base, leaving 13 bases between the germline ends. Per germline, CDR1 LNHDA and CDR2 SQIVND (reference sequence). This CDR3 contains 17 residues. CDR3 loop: CASSIEQAVRSNQPQHF. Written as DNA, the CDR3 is TGTGCCAGTAGTATAGAACAGGCGGTGAGAAGCAATCAGCCCCAGCATTTT.

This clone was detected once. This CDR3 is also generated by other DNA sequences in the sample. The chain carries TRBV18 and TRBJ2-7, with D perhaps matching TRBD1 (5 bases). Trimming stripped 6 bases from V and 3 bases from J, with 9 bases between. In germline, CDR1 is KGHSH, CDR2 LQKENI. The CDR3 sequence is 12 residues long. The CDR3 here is CASSPDSYEQYF. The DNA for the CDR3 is TGTGCCAGCTCGCCAGACAGCTACGAGCAGTACTTC.

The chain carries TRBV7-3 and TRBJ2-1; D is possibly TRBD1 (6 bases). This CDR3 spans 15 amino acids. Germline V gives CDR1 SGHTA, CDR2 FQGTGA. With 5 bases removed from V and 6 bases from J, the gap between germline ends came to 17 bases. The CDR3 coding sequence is TGTGCCAGCAGCCCCTACACCGGACAGTCCAATGAGCAGTTCTTC. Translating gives CASSPYTGQSNEQFF.

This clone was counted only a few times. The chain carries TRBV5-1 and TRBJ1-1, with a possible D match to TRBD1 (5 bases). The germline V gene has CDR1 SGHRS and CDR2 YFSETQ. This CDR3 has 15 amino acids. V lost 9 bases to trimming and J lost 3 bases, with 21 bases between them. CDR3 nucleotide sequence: TGCGCCACAGGCCGGGGGGACTCACTCCACACTGAAGCTTTCTTT. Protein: CATGRGDSLHTEAFF.